This T cell receptor (beta chain) appears in the sequencing data of a study of CD8 T cells in ankylosing spondylitis. Quantitative 5'-RACE with molecular barcodes was used to make the TCR beta libraries. From the 5' RACE reads, TCRdb called clonotypes with MiXCR, one entry per CDR3 protein. This sample carries approximately 290,000 distinct CDR3 sequences, under 25% of them seen once, and the ten largest clones take roughly 3.6%. In germline, CDR1 is WSHSY, CDR2 SAAADI. The CDR3 sequence is 14 residues long. V was cut by 0 bases and J by 8 bases, with 13 bases left in between. V usage is TRBV10-2 and J usage is TRBJ1-2; the D is unclear. This receptor was identified in a female donor with ankylosing spondylitis or in good health (not recorded which). Input material: blood, either unsorted or a sorted T cell fraction (not recorded which). CDR3 nucleotides: TGCGCCAGCAGTGAGTCTCGAAATCTACTAGGCTACACCTTC. Translation gives CASSESRNLLGYTF.